Listed below are T cell receptor beta chains from one sample, sequenced in a study of blood T cells in healthy people across ages. TCRdb ran MiXCR on the 5' RACE reads and lists one entry per CDR3 protein. The sample has 750,000 to 950,000 distinct CDR3 sequences; roughly 25% are singletons. A further study also used this sample, focusing on T cells of mothers and their children.

Sequenced: blood. These receptor sequences come from a boy between 10 and 17 years old in good health. CDR3s include the opening cysteine and the closing phenylalanine or tryptophan. The D gene is left open where the match is weak. A clone size is listed for some rows: how often the clone was seen (once, few, many), or a class if it is expanded.

TRBV7-2	.	TRBD1	TRBJ1-2	TGTGCCAGCAGCGGCGGGACAGGACCACTAAGGGGCTACACCTTC	CASSGGTGPLRGYTF
TRBV27	many	.	TRBJ2-5	TGTGCCAGCAGTCGCGGAACTCGGGTCGAAGAGACCCAGTACTTC	CASSRGTRVEETQYF
TRBV29-1	.	TRBD1	TRBJ2-1	TGCAGCGTTGAAGATCTCGGACAGGGCCCCTACAATGAGCAGTTCTTC	CSVEDLGQGPYNEQFF
TRBV29-1	.	.	TRBJ2-7	TGCAGCGTTACTACGGGGTACGAGCAGTACTTC	CSVTTGYEQYF
TRBV12-3/TRBV12-4	.	.	TRBJ1-6	TGTGCCAGCAGTCCTCTCGGCGCCACCAGCAATTCACCCCTCCACTTT	CASSPLGATSNSPLHF
TRBV28	.	TRBD2	TRBJ2-5	TGTGCCAGCAGTTCATCGGGACGAGCGGGGGACCAAGAGACCCAGTACTTC	CASSSSGRAGDQETQYF
TRBV10-3	.	.	TRBJ2-2	TGTGCCATCAGTGAGTCTGCGAACACCGGGGAGCTGTTTTTT	CAISESANTGELFF
TRBV27	.	.	TRBJ2-1	TGTGCCAGCAGTTTCCAGGGGGGGAGGAATGAGCAGTTCTTC	CASSFQGGRNEQFF
TRBV15	.	TRBD1	TRBJ1-4	TGTGCCACCAGCAGAGATTTAGGGACAGCTGAAAAACTGTTTTTT	CATSRDLGTAEKLFF
TRBV7-9	.	.	TRBJ2-7	TGTGCCAGCAGCATTAGAGACAGTTACGAGCAGTACTTC	CASSIRDSYEQYF
TRBV9	few	TRBD1	TRBJ1-2	TGTGCCAGCAGCGTAGCCATCAGGGGGCTAGATGGCTACACCTTC	CASSVAIRGLDGYTF
TRBV12-3/TRBV12-4	.	TRBD1	TRBJ1-5	TGTGCCAGCAGACCAGGACAGGGGGAGTCCCTCAATCAGCCCCAGCATTTT	CASRPGQGESLNQPQHF
TRBV5-5	.	.	TRBJ2-7	TGTGCCAGCAGCGATAGGACGGGCCAAGGGGCGCAGTACTTC	CASSDRTGQGAQYF
TRBV4-1	few	TRBD1	TRBJ2-3	TGCGCCAGCAGCCTCCAAGGGGGCGATACGCAGTATTTT	CASSLQGGDTQYF
TRBV7-9	.	.	TRBJ2-5	TGTGCCAGCAGCCCGACTAGACCTCAAGAGACCCAGTACTTC	CASSPTRPQETQYF
TRBV10-3	.	.	TRBJ2-2	TGTGCCATCAGTGGGGCAACGGGCACCGGGGAGCTGTTTTTT	CAISGATGTGELFF
TRBV3-1	few	.	TRBJ1-2	TGTGCCAGCAGCCCGGGACATGACAACTATGGCTACACCTTC	CASSPGHDNYGYTF
TRBV6-5	few	.	TRBJ1-3	TGTGCCAGCATCCCCAATGCGGGCGACGGAAACACCATATATTTT	CASIPNAGDGNTIYF
TRBV12-5	.	TRBD1	TRBJ1-5	TGTGCTAGTGGTTTGGTACTCGGACAGGATTATCAGCCCCAGCATTTT	CASGLVLGQDYQPQHF
TRBV28	few	TRBD2	TRBJ2-1	TGTGCCAGCAGTCCTCGCTGGTCTAGCGGGGGCGACGAGCAGTTCTTC	CASSPRWSSGGDEQFF
TRBV2	.	.	TRBJ1-4	TGTGCCAGCAGTGTAGACGGGAAAGAGGAAGAACTGTTTTTT	CASSVDGKEEELFF
TRBV25-1	few	TRBD1	TRBJ1-2	TGTGCCAGCAGTCACAGACAGGGTGATGGCTACACCTTC	CASSHRQGDGYTF